The source of this T cell receptor beta chain is a study of T cells in Graves' hyperthyroidism and ophthalmopathy. Study findings and constraints: Blood samples included most of the expanded thyroid clonotypes exceeding 0.001.

This clonotype was counted ten times or more. Antigen specificity is unknown. It was RNA transcripts that yielded the amplified TCR beta CDR3 regions. When the TCR CDR3 underwent first-round RT-PCR, the HTBI primer set was used. TCRdb ran MiXCR on the multiplex PCR reads and lists one entry per CDR3 protein. The sample has roughly 180,000 distinct CDR3 sequences; over 15% are singletons. The clonotype comes from a woman between 45 and 60 years old with Graves' hyperthyroidism. Sequenced: blood.

The CDR3 loop is CASSLGGAGNEQFF. In DNA form, the CDR3 reads TGTGCCAGCAGCTTAGGGGGGGCCGGGAATGAGCAGTTCTTC. The chain has TRBV7-3 and TRBJ2-1, with TRBD2 as a possible D gene (7 bases). V was trimmed by 2 bases and J by 7 bases, leaving 12 bases between them. CDR1 and CDR2 (germline): SGHTA, FQGTGA. CDR3 length: 14 amino acids.